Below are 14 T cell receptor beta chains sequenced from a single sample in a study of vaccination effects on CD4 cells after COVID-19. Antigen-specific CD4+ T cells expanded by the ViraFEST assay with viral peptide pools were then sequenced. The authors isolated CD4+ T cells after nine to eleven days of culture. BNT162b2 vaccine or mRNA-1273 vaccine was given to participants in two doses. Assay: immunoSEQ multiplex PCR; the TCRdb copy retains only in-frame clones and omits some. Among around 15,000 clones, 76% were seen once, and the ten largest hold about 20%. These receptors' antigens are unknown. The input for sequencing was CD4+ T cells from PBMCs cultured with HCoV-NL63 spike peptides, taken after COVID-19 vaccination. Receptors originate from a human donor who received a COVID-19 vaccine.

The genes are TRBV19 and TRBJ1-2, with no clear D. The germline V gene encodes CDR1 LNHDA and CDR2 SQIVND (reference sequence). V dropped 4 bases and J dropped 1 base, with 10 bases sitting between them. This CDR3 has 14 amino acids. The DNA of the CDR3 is TGTGCCAGTAGTAGGTCCGTGGGTAACTATGGCTACACCTTC. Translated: CASSRSVGNYGYTF. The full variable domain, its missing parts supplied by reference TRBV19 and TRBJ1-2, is DGGITQSPKYLFRKEGQNVTLSCEQNLNHDAMYWYRQDPGQGLRLIYYSQIVNDFQKGDIAEGYSVSREKKESFPLTVTSAQKNPTAFYLCASSRSVGNYGYTFGSGTRLTVV.

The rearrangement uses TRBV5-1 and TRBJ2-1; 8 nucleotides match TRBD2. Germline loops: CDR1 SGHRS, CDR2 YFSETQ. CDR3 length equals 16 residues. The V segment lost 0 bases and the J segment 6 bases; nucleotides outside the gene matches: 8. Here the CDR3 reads CASSLASSGSTNEQFF. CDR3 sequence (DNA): TGCGCCAGCAGCTTGGCCTCGAGCGGGAGTACCAATGAGCAGTTCTTC.

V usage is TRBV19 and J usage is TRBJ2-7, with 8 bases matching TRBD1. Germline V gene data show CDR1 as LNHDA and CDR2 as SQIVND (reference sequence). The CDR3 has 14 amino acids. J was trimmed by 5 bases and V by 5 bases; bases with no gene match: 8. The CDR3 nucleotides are TGTGCCAGTAGTCCGGCCGGACAGGGAAACGAGCAGTACTTC. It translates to CASSPAGQGNEQYF.

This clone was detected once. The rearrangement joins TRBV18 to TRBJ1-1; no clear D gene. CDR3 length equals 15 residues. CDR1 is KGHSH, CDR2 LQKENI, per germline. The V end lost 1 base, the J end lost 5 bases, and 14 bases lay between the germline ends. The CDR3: CASSPHPPGRTEAFF. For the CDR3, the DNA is TGTGCCAGCTCACCACATCCCCCCGGACGGACTGAAGCTTTCTTT. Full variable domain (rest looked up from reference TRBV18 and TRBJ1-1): NAGVMQNPRHLVRRRGQEARLRCSPMKGHSHVYWYRQLPEEGLKFMVYLQKENIIDESGMPKERFSAEFPKEGPSILRIQQVVRGDSAAYFCASSPHPPGRTEAFFGQGTRLTVV.

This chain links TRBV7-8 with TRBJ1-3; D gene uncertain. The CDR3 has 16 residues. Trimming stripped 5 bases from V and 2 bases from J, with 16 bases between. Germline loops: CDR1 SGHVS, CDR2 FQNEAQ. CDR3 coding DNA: TGTGCCAGCAGCCCCGGGTTCCCTCGCACTGGAAACACCATATATTTT. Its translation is CASSPGFPRTGNTIYF. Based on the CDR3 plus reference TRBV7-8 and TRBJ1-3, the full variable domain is GAGVSQSPRYKVAKRGQDVALRCDPISGHVSLFWYQQALGQGPEFLTYFQNEAQLDKSGLPSDRFFAERPEGSVSTLKIQRTQQEDSAVYLCASSPGFPRTGNTIYFGEGSWLTVV.

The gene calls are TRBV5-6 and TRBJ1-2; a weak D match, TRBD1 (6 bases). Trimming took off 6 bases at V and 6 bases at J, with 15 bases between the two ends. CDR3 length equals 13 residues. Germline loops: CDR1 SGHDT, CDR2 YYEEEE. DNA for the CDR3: TGTGCCAGCAACGTCGGACAGTCAAATGGCTACACCTTC. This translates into CASNVGQSNGYTF.

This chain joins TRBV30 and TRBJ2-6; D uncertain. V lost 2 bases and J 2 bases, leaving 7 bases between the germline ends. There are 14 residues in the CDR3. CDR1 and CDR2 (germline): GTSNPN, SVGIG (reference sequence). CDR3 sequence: CAWSSWTGANVLTF. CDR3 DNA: TGTGCCTGGAGTTCGTGGACTGGGGCCAACGTCCTGACTTTC.

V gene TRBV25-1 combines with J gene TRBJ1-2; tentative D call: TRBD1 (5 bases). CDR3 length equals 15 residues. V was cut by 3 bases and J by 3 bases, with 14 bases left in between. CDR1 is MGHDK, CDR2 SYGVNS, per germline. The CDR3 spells CASSETSGSHYGYTF. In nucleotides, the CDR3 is TGTGCCAGCAGTGAGACTTCAGGGTCTCACTATGGCTACACCTTC.

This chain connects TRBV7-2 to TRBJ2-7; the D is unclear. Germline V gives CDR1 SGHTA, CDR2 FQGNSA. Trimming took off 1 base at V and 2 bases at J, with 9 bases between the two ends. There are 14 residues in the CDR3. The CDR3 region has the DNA TGTGCCAGCAGCTTAGAGGTAGCCCCCTACGAGCAGTACTTC. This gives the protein CASSLEVAPYEQYF.

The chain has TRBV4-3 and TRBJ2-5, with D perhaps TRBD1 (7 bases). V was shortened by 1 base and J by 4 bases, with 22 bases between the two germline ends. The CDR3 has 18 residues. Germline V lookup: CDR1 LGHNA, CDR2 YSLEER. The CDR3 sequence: CASSQGEMAGRGPETQYF. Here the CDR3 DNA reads TGCGCCAGCAGCCAAGGGGAGATGGCGGGAAGGGGGCCAGAGACCCAGTACTTC.

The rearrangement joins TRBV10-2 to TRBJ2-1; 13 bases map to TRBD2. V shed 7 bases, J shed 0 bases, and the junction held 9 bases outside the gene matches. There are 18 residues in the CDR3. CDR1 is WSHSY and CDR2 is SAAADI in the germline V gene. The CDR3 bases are TGCGCCAGCAACCCCGGGACTAGCGGGAAGAGCTCCTACAATGAGCAGTTCTTC. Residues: CASNPGTSGKSSYNEQFF.

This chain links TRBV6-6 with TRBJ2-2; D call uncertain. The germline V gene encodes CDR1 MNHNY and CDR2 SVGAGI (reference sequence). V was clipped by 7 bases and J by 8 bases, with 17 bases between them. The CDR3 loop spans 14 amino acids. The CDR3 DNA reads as TGTGCCAGCACCGTAGAACCCCGGACGGGGGAGCTGTTTTTT. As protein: CASTVEPRTGELFF.

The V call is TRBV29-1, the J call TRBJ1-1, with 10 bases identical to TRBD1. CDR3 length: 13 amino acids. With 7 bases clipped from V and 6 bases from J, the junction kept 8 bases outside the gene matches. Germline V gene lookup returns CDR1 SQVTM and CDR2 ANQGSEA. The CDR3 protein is CSALGQGMPEAFF. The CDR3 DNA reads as TGCAGCGCCCTGGGACAGGGGATGCCTGAAGCTTTCTTT.

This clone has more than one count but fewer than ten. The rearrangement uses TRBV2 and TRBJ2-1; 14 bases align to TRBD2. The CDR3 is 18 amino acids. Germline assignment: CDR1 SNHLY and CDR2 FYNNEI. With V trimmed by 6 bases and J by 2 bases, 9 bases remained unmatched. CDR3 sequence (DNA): TGTGCCAGCAGGGACGGCAGACTAGCGGGAGGGGCCTACAATGAGCAGTTCTTC. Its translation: CASRDGRLAGGAYNEQFF.